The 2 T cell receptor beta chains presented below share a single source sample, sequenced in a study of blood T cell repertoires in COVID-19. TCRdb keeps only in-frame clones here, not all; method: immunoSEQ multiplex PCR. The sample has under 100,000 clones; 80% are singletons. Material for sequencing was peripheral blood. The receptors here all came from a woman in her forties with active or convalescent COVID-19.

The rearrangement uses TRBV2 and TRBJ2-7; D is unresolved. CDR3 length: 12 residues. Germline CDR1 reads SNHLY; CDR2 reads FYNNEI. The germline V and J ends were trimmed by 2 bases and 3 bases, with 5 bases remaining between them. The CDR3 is CASSEQNYEQYF. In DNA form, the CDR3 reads TGTGCCAGCAGTGAACAGAACTACGAGCAGTACTTC.

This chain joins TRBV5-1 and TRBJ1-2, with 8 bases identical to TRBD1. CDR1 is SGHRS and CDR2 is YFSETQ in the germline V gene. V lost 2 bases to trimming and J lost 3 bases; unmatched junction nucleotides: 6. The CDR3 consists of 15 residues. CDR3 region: CASSLFLTGDYGYTF. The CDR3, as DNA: TGCGCCAGCAGCTTATTCTTGACAGGGGACTATGGCTACACCTTC. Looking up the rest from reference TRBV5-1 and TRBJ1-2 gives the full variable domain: KAGVTQTPRYLIKTRGQQVTLSCSPISGHRSVSWYQQTPGQGLQFLFEYFSETQRNKGNFPGRFSGRQFSNSRSEMNVSTLELGDSALYLCASSLFLTGDYGYTFGSGTRLTVV.